This entry is about one T cell receptor beta chain. The data derive from a study of cytomegalovirus exposure and HLA in healthy donors. About the study: Genetic ancestry analysis placed 81% of the 350 to 500 donors that were genotyped in the Caucasian-associated cluster.

The germline V gene has CDR1 GTSNPN and CDR2 SVGIG (reference sequence). The CDR3 runs 13 residues. PCR employed 60 Vbeta and 13 Jbeta primers. The assay was immunoSEQ multiplex PCR, and TCRdb's table has in-frame clones only and misses some. The table records approximately 180,000 clones, around 80% of them present only once. The material sequenced was PBMCs. The chain employs TRBV30 and TRBJ2-5; D perhaps matches TRBD2 (6 bases). The J call may be incorrect, as the DNA end agrees better with TRBJ2-7. This sequence originates from a young man in good health and CMV-seronegative. The CDR3 DNA reads as TGTGCCTGGAGTACGGGACTCCAGGGCGAGCAGTACTTC. Its translation is CAWSTGLQGEQYF.